One and the same sample provided the 11 T cell receptor beta chains below, sequenced in a study of yellow fever vaccine responses in identical twins (dated by TCRdb to the late 2010s). Library generation was performed with RT-PCR. TCRdb lists the instrument as Illumina HiSeq 2500. In-frame beta chains were kept once TCRdb had trimmed the public reads at Q25 with fastp and called clones with MiXCR. Rows merge per CDR3 protein into single entries with the most common DNA and genes. The sample table lists a few thousand distinct CDR3 sequences, just over 65% of them with a count of one. The ten top clones hold 4% of the sample. The sequences come from T cells from blood (PBMCs), unsorted or a sorted subset (not recorded which), collected before or after yellow fever vaccination (not recorded which). The source of these receptors is a woman aged 18-29 years who received the yellow fever vaccine. Donor details come from another sample of the same person, matched by shared clones.

V and J are TRBV4-1 and TRBJ2-4; D gene unclear. CDR3 length: 16 residues. The germline V and J ends were trimmed by 1 base and 0 bases, with 10 bases remaining between them. The V gene's germline CDR1 is MGHRA and CDR2 YSYEKL. The CDR3 region has the DNA TGCGCCAGCAGCCAAGCGTTTTATCTAGCCAAAAACATTCAGTACTTC. Residues: CASSQAFYLAKNIQYF.

J is TRBJ2-4 and V is TRBV2, with 8 positions matching TRBD2. This CDR3 comprises 16 residues. Germline V lookup: CDR1 SNHLY, CDR2 FYNNEI. V shed 4 bases, J shed 2 bases, and the junction held 7 bases outside the gene matches. CDR3 coding DNA: TGTGCCAGCAGTGCGTTGGCGGGAGGAACCAAAAACATTCAGTACTTC. Amino acids: CASSALAGGTKNIQYF.

The chain employs TRBV28 and TRBJ1-3; D gene unclear. The CDR3 is made up of 13 amino acids. Germline V gene sequence: CDR1 MDHEN, CDR2 SYDVKM. Trimming removed 2 bases from V and 4 bases from J, with 6 bases in between. CDR3 residues: CASSLRQGNTIYF. The CDR3 DNA is TGTGCCAGCAGTTTAAGGCAAGGAAACACCATATATTTT. Looking up the rest from reference TRBV28 and TRBJ1-3 gives the full variable domain: DVKVTQSSRYLVKRTGEKVFLECVQDMDHENMFWYRQDPGLGLRLIYFSYDVKMKEKGDIPEGYSVSREKKERFSLILESASTNQTSMYLCASSLRQGNTIYFGEGSWLTVV.

This sequence joins TRBV4-2 and TRBJ1-1; no firm D call. Trimming took off 0 bases at V and 6 bases at J, with 14 bases between the two ends. In germline, CDR1 is LGHNA, CDR2 YNFKEQ. The CDR3 totals 15 residues. The CDR3 sequence: CASSQDKGPGSEAFF. CDR3 DNA sequence: TGTGCCAGCAGCCAAGATAAGGGTCCGGGGTCTGAAGCTTTCTTT.

This clonotype has only one observation. The CDR3 region is CASSQENRGNYGYTF. CDR3 bases: TGTGCCAGCAGCCAAGAGAACAGGGGAAACTATGGCTACACCTTC. The chain recombines TRBV4-2 with TRBJ1-2, with 7 bases fitting TRBD1. V lost 0 bases and J lost 2; bases outside the gene matches: 3. The germline gives CDR1 LGHNA, CDR2 YNFKEQ. There are 15 residues in the CDR3.

This clonotype has more than one count but fewer than ten. J is TRBJ2-5 and V is TRBV11-1; possibly TRBD1 or TRBD2 for D (5 bases each). Germline V gives CDR1 SGHAT, CDR2 FQDESV (reference sequence). The CDR3 is made up of 16 amino acids. Trimming took 4 bases from V and 5 from J, leaving 20 bases between them. The CDR3 DNA follows: TGTGCCAGCAGCTGGTCCCTCCGGGGCGAGGTGGAGACCCAGTACTTC. Amino acids: CASSWSLRGEVETQYF.

The chain links TRBV19 to TRBJ2-3; a possible D gene is TRBD1 (6 bases). The CDR3 consists of 14 residues. Trimming took off 7 bases at V and 4 bases at J, with 15 bases between the two ends. The germline V gene has CDR1 LNHDA and CDR2 SQIVND (reference sequence). CDR3 sequence reads: CASTETGFPDTQYF. The CDR3 bases are TGTGCCAGTACCGAAACAGGGTTCCCAGATACGCAGTATTTT.

The chain combines TRBV18 with TRBJ1-1; tentative D call: TRBD1 (5 bases). The CDR3 runs to 14 residues. The germline CDR1 and CDR2 sequences are KGHSH and LQKENI. The V end was cut by 6 bases, the J end by 5 bases, with 16 bases between. DNA of the CDR3: TGTGCCAGCTCCTACGTCCAGGGAGGGACTGAAGCTTTCTTT. Protein sequence: CASSYVQGGTEAFF.

The chain recombines TRBV6-4 with TRBJ2-1; D is ambiguous. The CDR3 is 14 amino acids. Germline lookup yields CDR1 MRHNA and CDR2 SNTAGT. Trimming removed 4 bases at V and 7 bases at J, with 14 bases between. This CDR3 reads CASSGSQDGNEQFF. The CDR3 bases are TGTGCCAGCAGTGGCTCCCAAGATGGTAATGAGCAGTTCTTC.

The chain is built from TRBV6-2 or TRBV6-3 and TRBJ2-3, with D tentatively TRBD1 or TRBD2 (6 bases each). V was clipped by 2 bases and J by 0 bases, with 9 bases between them. The CDR3 totals 15 residues. Germline CDR1 is MNHEY and CDR2 is SVGEGT. CDR3 coding DNA: TGTGCCAGCAGTTACAGGGGGGCTAGCACAGATACGCAGTATTTT. It translates to CASSYRGASTDTQYF.

This clonotype was counted a few times. This chain uses TRBV11-1 with TRBJ2-2, with 10 bases lining up with TRBD2. J gave up 6 bases and V 4 bases, and 8 bases lay outside the gene matches. Germline V gene sequence: CDR1 SGHAT, CDR2 FQDESV (reference sequence). The CDR3 consists of 16 residues. CDR3 sequence: CASSSLAGGRSGELFF. The CDR3, as DNA: TGTGCCAGCAGCTCTTTAGCGGGGGGCCGGTCCGGGGAGCTGTTTTTT. Full variable domain (rest looked up from reference TRBV11-1 and TRBJ2-2): EAEVAQSPRYKITEKSQAVAFWCDPISGHATLYWYRQILGQGPELLVQFQDESVVDDSQLPKDRFSAERLKGVDSTLKIQPAELGDSAMYLCASSSLAGGRSGELFFGEGSRLTVL.